What follows are 7 T cell receptor beta chains derived from one specimen sequenced in a study of OX40 agonist ivuxolimab in advanced cancers. TCRdb's copy holds only in-frame clones and misses some; the assay was immunoSEQ multiplex PCR. The sample includes roughly 10,000 clones, 75% to 85% of them seen just once. Specimen: CD4+ or CD8+ T cells sorted from blood, collected in a trial of the OX40 agonist ivuxolimab. These receptors were obtained from an adult with an advanced solid tumor such as melanoma, head and neck, liver or kidney cancer.

This sequence joins TRBV2 and TRBJ2-1; unclear D gene. Per the germline V gene, CDR1 is SNHLY and CDR2 is FYNNEI. CDR3 length equals 14 residues. V lost 8 bases, J lost 8 bases, and 19 bases lay in between. In DNA, the CDR3 is TGTGCCAGCTGGGGTGGAATACGTGTGGATGAGCAGTTCTTC. Its protein product is CASWGGIRVDEQFF.

The chain employs TRBV4-1 and TRBJ2-7; 11 bases map to TRBD1. The CDR3 is 16 residues long. The V gene's germline CDR1 is MGHRA and CDR2 YSYEKL. V trimming: 2 bases; J trimming: 4 bases; junction bases outside the gene matches: 7. CDR3 sequence reads: CASSQLGTGGFYEQYF. For the CDR3, the DNA is TGCGCCAGCAGCCAACTGGGGACAGGGGGGTTTTACGAGCAGTACTTC.

This chain connects TRBV28 to TRBJ2-1, with D perhaps matching TRBD2 (6 bases). The length of the CDR3 is 14 residues. V lost 8 bases and J 8 bases, leaving 19 bases between the germline ends. Germline assignment: CDR1 MDHEN and CDR2 SYDVKM. CDR3 amino acids: CASLTSHHVDEQFF. The CDR3 DNA is TGTGCCAGCTTGACTAGTCACCACGTCGATGAGCAGTTCTTC. Complete variable domain (other parts from reference TRBV28 and TRBJ2-1): DVKVTQSSRYLVKRTGEKVFLECVQDMDHENMFWYRQDPGLGLRLIYFSYDVKMKEKGDIPEGYSVSREKKERFSLILESASTNQTSMYLCASLTSHHVDEQFFGPGTRLTVL.

The CDR3 reads CASSLSDSTYEQYF. Here the CDR3 DNA reads TGTGCCAGCAGCTTATCTGATTCCACCTACGAGCAGTACTTC. V is TRBV7-8 and J is TRBJ2-5; D gene ambiguous. The J call is uncertain, as TRBJ2-7 better fits the DNA end. Per the germline V gene, CDR1 is SGHVS and CDR2 is FQNEAQ. This CDR3 region has 14 residues.

This clone appeared a few times. The V gene is TRBV9, the J gene TRBJ1-2; D is uncertain. The CDR3 runs 11 residues. From germline, CDR1 is SGDLS and CDR2 YYNGEE. The V end was cut by 3 bases, the J end by 8 bases, with 8 bases between. The CDR3: CASSAGGGYTF. The CDR3, as DNA: TGTGCCAGCAGCGCCGGTGGGGGCTACACCTTC.

The chain employs TRBV28 and TRBJ1-1, with D unclear. Germline lookup yields CDR1 MDHEN and CDR2 SYDVKM. The CDR3 length is 13 residues. Between the trimmed V and J ends, which lost 1 base and 0 bases, there was a span of 3 bases. The CDR3 DNA is TGTGCCAGCAGTTTATATATGAACACTGAAGCTTTCTTT. As protein: CASSLYMNTEAFF.

The chain couples TRBV29-1 to TRBJ2-7, with D tentatively TRBD1 or TRBD2 (5 bases each). Germline CDR1 and CDR2: SQVTM and ANQGSEA. The V end lost 2 bases, the J end lost 7 bases, and 12 bases lay between the germline ends. This CDR3 spans 12 amino acids. Written as DNA, the CDR3 is TGCAGCGTTGAATCGGGGCTACGGGAGCAGTACTTC. It encodes CSVESGLREQYF.